Listed here are 8 T cell receptor beta chains from one sample, sequenced in a study of control samples from healthy donors and cancer patients. Clones were read by immunoSEQ multiplex PCR, and TCRdb kept only the in-frame ones, dropping some. The data show roughly 140,000 clones, over 85% seen once. The material sequenced was blood. The receptors here all came from a man aged 45-65 years in good health.

The chain joins TRBV4-1 to TRBJ1-5; 8 bases agree with TRBD1. Germline lookup yields CDR1 MGHRA and CDR2 YSYEKL. CDR3 length: 14 amino acids. Trimming took 4 bases from V and 7 from J; bases not matched to a gene: 6. DNA of the CDR3: TGCGCCAGCAGCCCGACGGACAGGGACCAGCCCCAGCATTTT. Translated, it gives CASSPTDRDQPQHF.

The table lists this clone with a few counts. The genes are TRBV11-2 and TRBJ1-2; possibly TRBD1 for D (5 bases). V was pared by 5 bases and J by 7 bases, with 14 bases between. Germline CDR1 SGHAT, CDR2 FQNNGV. The CDR3 runs 13 residues. CDR3 in amino acids: CASSNTGGPGYTF. CDR3 coding DNA: TGTGCCAGCAGCAACACTGGGGGTCCTGGCTACACCTTC. Complete variable domain (other parts from reference TRBV11-2 and TRBJ1-2): EAGVAQSPRYKIIEKRQSVAFWCNPISGHATLYWYQQILGQGPKLLIQFQNNGVVDDSQLPKDRFSAERLKGVDSTLKIQPAKLEDSAVYLCASSNTGGPGYTFGSGTRLTVV.

The table lists this clone with a count of one. The V and J genes are TRBV19 and TRBJ2-2, with 9 positions matching TRBD1. The CDR3 covers 16 residues. Trimming cost V 7 bases and J 7 bases; bases outside gene matches: 13. The germline V gene has CDR1 LNHDA and CDR2 SQIVND (reference sequence). CDR3 region: CASTSRDRVLVGELFF. The CDR3 bases are TGTGCCAGTACTAGCCGGGACAGGGTTTTAGTCGGGGAGCTGTTTTTT.

This chain uses TRBV6-5 with TRBJ1-1; perhaps TRBD1 as D (5 bases). The germline CDR1 and CDR2 sequences are MNHEY and SVGAGI. This CDR3 is built from 14 residues. The ends were cut back, 0 bases at V and 4 bases at J, with 9 bases in the middle. CDR3 DNA sequence: TGTGCCAGCAGTTACTCGGGGGTGGGCACTGAAGCTTTCTTT. Translation: CASSYSGVGTEAFF.

This rearrangement joins TRBV6-1 to TRBJ1-2; 7 bases are a match to TRBD1. Germline loops: CDR1 MNHNS, CDR2 SASEGT. The CDR3 is made up of 12 amino acids. The V gene end was trimmed by 2 bases and the J gene end by 7 bases; junction bases not matched to a gene: 1. The CDR3 loop reads CASSEYRGGYTF. The CDR3 bases are TGTGCCAGCAGTGAATACAGGGGTGGCTACACCTTC.

This chain joins TRBV24-1 and TRBJ2-3, with 10 bases identical to TRBD1. The ends lost 3 bases at V and 5 bases at J; junction bases unmatched: 7. The CDR3 has 16 amino acids. Germline CDR1 reads KGHDR; CDR2 reads SFDVKD. CDR3 sequence: CATSDPRQGALDTQYF. CDR3 nucleotide sequence: TGTGCCACCAGTGATCCCCGACAGGGGGCATTAGATACGCAGTATTTT.

This chain links TRBV7-3 with TRBJ2-4; tentatively, D is TRBD2 (6 bases). The CDR3 covers 18 residues. Germline V lookup: CDR1 SGHTA, CDR2 FQGTGA. The germline V and J ends were trimmed by 5 bases and 0 bases, with 20 bases remaining between them. CDR3 DNA: TGTGCCAGCAGCGCGGGACCCCCGACTCTCTCAGCCAAAAACATTCAGTACTTC. This encodes CASSAGPPTLSAKNIQYF.

This clone showed up just once. This chain links TRBV28 with TRBJ1-6; a weak D match, TRBD1 (6 bases). The CDR3 runs 13 residues. From germline, CDR1 is MDHEN and CDR2 SYDVKM. V lost 11 bases and J 2 bases, leaving 10 bases between the germline ends. The CDR3: CAAGATYNSPLHF. DNA for the CDR3: TGTGCCGCAGGGGCTACCTATAATTCACCCCTCCACTTT.